This T cell receptor (beta chain) was captured in a study of T cell changes during pregnancy in multiple sclerosis. Some clones are missing from TCRdb's copy, which holds only in-frame ones; the method was immunoSEQ multiplex PCR. The top ten hold 2% to 3% of the sample, which has about 98,000 clones, approximately 90% seen once. Trimming removed 1 base at V and 4 bases at J, with 13 bases between. The CDR3 extends over 15 amino acids. The germline gives CDR1 SGHVS, CDR2 FQNEAQ. The material sequenced was peripheral blood, taken after pregnancy. The V gene is TRBV7-8, the J gene TRBJ2-5; D might be TRBD2 (5 bases). The sequence came from a female donor in good health, enrolled as a control in a pregnancy study. The DNA of the CDR3 is TGTGCCAGCAGCTTAGATTCCGGGATCGGAGAGACCCAGTACTTC. It yields the protein CASSLDSGIGETQYF.